Here is one T cell receptor (beta chain) with its context. Its antigen is currently unknown. Relative to the germline gene, one junction end is altered; a read error may explain this. Scientists recovered RNA and DNA together from roughly 18-30 mg of unsorted bulk tissue. The record originates from a study of tumor-infiltrating lymphocytes in primary liver carcinoma. TCR beta cDNA was prepared out of roughly 0.45 ug total RNA by means of a constant-region primer. Three-round nested multiplex PCR performed with slightly modified ARM-PCR produced the TCR beta libraries. TRBV1-TRBV30 forward and Cbeta reverse primers drove the first two roughly 10-cycle rounds. Using its own MiXCR run on the multiplex PCR reads, TCRdb lists one record per CDR3 protein. The table has some 100,000 distinct CDR3 sequences, about 63% seen once. CDR3 length equals 14 residues. Germline V gene lookup returns CDR1 SGHAT and CDR2 FQNNGV.

General study points: Tumor specimens were characterized by a significantly higher top-250-clone fraction than blood (p = 0.039).

V and J are TRBV11-2 and TRBJ1-2; D unresolved. Sequenced input: liver tumor tissue from sampling region 2. Subset in this sample: tumor region T2, inferior pole. This sequence was found in a woman between 55 and 75 years old with primary liver carcinoma and hepatitis B virus infection. The CDR3 DNA reads TGTGCCATCAGCTTTGAGCATACTAACTATGGCTACACCTTC. Its translation: CAISFEHTNYGYTF. Complete variable domain (other parts from reference TRBV11-2 and TRBJ1-2): EAGVAQSPRYKIIEKRQSVAFWCNPISGHATLYWYQQILGQGPKLLIQFQNNGVVDDSQLPKDRFSAERLKGVDSTLKIQPAKLEDSAVYLCAISFEHTNYGYTFGSGTRLTVV.